Shown below are 32 T cell receptor beta chains from a single sample sequenced in a study of neoadjuvant anti-PD-1 for oral cavity cancer. Method: immunoSEQ multiplex PCR; TCRdb's copy keeps in-frame clones and lacks some. The sample includes tens of thousands of clones, roughly nine tenths of them seen just once. Time point given: after neoadjuvant nivolumab, at surgical resection. The sequenced sample was PBMCs, obtained after nivolumab (anti-PD-1) treatment. These receptors came from a person between 40 and 85 years old with oral cavity squamous cell carcinoma.

This clone was detected once. CDR3 sequence reads: CASSPSGLGANEQFF. The CDR3 bases are TGCGCCAGCAGCCCTAGCGGGCTGGGGGCCAATGAGCAGTTCTTC. The chain joins TRBV5-1 to TRBJ2-1; 8 bases map to TRBD2. With 4 bases clipped from V and 6 bases from J, the junction kept 9 bases outside the gene matches. The CDR3 length is 15 residues. Germline-derived CDR1 and CDR2 are SGHRS and YFSETQ.

The chain carries TRBV7-2 and TRBJ2-2, with D maybe TRBD1 (6 bases). Trimming removed 3 bases at V and 4 bases at J, with 9 bases between. CDR3 size: 14 residues. Germline assignment: CDR1 SGHTA and CDR2 FQGNSA. In nucleotides, the CDR3 is TGTGCCAGCAGCTTTACAGGGCCCACCGGGGAGCTGTTTTTT. Its protein product is CASSFTGPTGELFF.

V usage is TRBV15 and J usage is TRBJ2-1; 8 bases are a match to TRBD2. The junction had 17 bases not matched to a gene; V was cut back by 1 base and J by 0 bases. CDR3 length: 21 amino acids. Germline-derived CDR1 and CDR2 are LNHNV and YYDKDF (reference sequence). The DNA of the CDR3 is TGTGCCACCAGCAGAGCCGGACCGGGACTAGGGACCTCCCGCTCCTACAATGAGCAGTTCTTC. Its translation: CATSRAGPGLGTSRSYNEQFF.

The genes are TRBV5-1 and TRBJ2-7; D remains unclear. The CDR3 spans 13 residues. The germline CDR1 and CDR2 sequences are SGHRS and YFSETQ. With 3 bases removed from V and 2 bases from J, the gap between germline ends came to 9 bases. CDR3 sequence (DNA): TGCGCCAGCAGCTGGAAGGGCCCCTACGAGCAGTACTTC. Translated: CASSWKGPYEQYF.

The chain combines TRBV7-9 with TRBJ1-5, with a tentative D call TRBD1 (5 bases). Trimming took 8 bases from V and 4 from J, leaving 12 bases between them. This CDR3 spans 13 amino acids. The germline V gene encodes CDR1 SEHNR and CDR2 FQNEAQ (reference sequence). The CDR3 DNA is TGTGCCAGCGCTGGGGCGGGGAATCAGCCCCAGCATTTT. The encoded protein is CASAGAGNQPQHF.

V is TRBV19 and J is TRBJ1-5, with D possibly TRBD1 on 5 matching bases. V was pared by 1 base and J by 8 bases, with 12 bases between. Germline lookup yields CDR1 LNHDA and CDR2 SQIVND (reference sequence). The CDR3 loop spans 14 amino acids. As DNA, the CDR3 is TGTGCCAGTAGTATAGGTGGCAGGGCTAAGCCCCAGCATTTT. Protein product: CASSIGGRAKPQHF. Variable domain in full (rest from reference TRBV19 and TRBJ1-5): DGGITQSPKYLFRKEGQNVTLSCEQNLNHDAMYWYRQDPGQGLRLIYYSQIVNDFQKGDIAEGYSVSREKKESFPLTVTSAQKNPTAFYLCASSIGGRAKPQHFGDGTRLSIL.

The gene calls are TRBV19 and TRBJ2-1; D remains unclear. The CDR3 extends over 15 amino acids. Germline CDR1 reads LNHDA; CDR2 reads SQIVND (reference sequence). V gave up 3 bases and J gave up 0 bases, with 9 bases separating them. For the CDR3, the DNA is TGTGCCAGTAGTATGGCGGTCGACTCCTACAATGAGCAGTTCTTC. Translation: CASSMAVDSYNEQFF.

The J gene is TRBJ1-1, the V gene TRBV5-1, with 7 nucleotides matching TRBD1. This CDR3 spans 14 amino acids. Germline CDR1 is SGHRS and CDR2 is YFSETQ. J was trimmed by 0 bases and V by 4 bases; bases with no gene match: 3. The CDR3 DNA is TGCGCCAGCAGCATTCAGGGGGTGAACACTGAAGCTTTCTTT. Its translation is CASSIQGVNTEAFF.

The chain carries TRBV13 and TRBJ2-7, with 9 bases lining up with TRBD1. The CDR3 runs 15 residues. In germline, CDR1 is PRHDT, CDR2 FYEKMQ (reference sequence). J gave up 3 bases and V 5 bases, and 8 bases lay outside the gene matches. DNA for the CDR3: TGTGCCAGCAGCCCCGTCGACAGGGGGAACTACGAGCAGTACTTC. It yields the protein CASSPVDRGNYEQYF.

The chain joins TRBV6-1 to TRBJ1-5, with D possibly TRBD1 on 6 matching bases. V was shortened by 7 bases and J by 5 bases, with 24 bases between the two germline ends. CDR1 MNHNS and CDR2 SASEGT come from the germline V gene. The CDR3 contains 17 residues. The CDR3 region is CASIDTSRGIVDQPQHF. Here the CDR3 DNA reads TGTGCCAGCATTGACACTTCCAGGGGAATAGTGGATCAGCCCCAGCATTTT.

A few counts support this clone. The V gene is TRBV6-6, the J gene TRBJ1-5; D is undetermined. Trimming cost V 0 bases and J 0 bases, with 3 bases left between them. The CDR3 length is 14 residues. Germline V gene data show CDR1 as MNHNY and CDR2 as SVGAGI (reference sequence). CDR3 residues: CASSYSRSNQPQHF. In DNA, the CDR3 is TGTGCCAGCAGTTACTCGCGTAGCAATCAGCCCCAGCATTTT.

The V call is TRBV2, the J call TRBJ1-6, with D perhaps TRBD1 (6 bases). The V end was cut by 9 bases, the J end by 9 bases, with 18 bases between. The CDR3 has 14 amino acids. The germline gives CDR1 SNHLY, CDR2 FYNNEI. CDR3 sequence: CARQGLEVGSPLHF. CDR3 nucleotide sequence: TGTGCCAGACAGGGTCTAGAGGTTGGTTCACCCCTCCACTTT.

V gene TRBV7-3 combines with J gene TRBJ2-3, with a weak D call TRBD1 (6 bases). The CDR3 contains 14 residues. Germline V gene data show CDR1 as SGHTA and CDR2 as FQGTGA. V was cut by 4 bases and J by 7 bases, with 15 bases left in between. Written as DNA, the CDR3 is TGTGCCAGCAGCTCAGGGGAGATCGCGAATACGCAGTATTTT. Translating gives CASSSGEIANTQYF.

The genes are TRBV19 and TRBJ2-7; 9 bases match TRBD2. The junction had 6 bases not matched to a gene; V was cut back by 4 bases and J by 2 bases. Looked up from germline, CDR1 is LNHDA and CDR2 is SQIVND (reference sequence). The CDR3 spans 15 residues. The CDR3 reads CASSTAGLATYEQYF. The DNA for the CDR3 is TGTGCCAGTAGTACCGCCGGACTAGCGACCTACGAGCAGTACTTC.

The chain carries TRBV29-1 and TRBJ1-1; D is ambiguous. The germline V and J ends were trimmed by 5 bases and 10 bases, with 14 bases remaining between them. The CDR3 runs 11 residues. CDR1 SQVTM and CDR2 ANQGSEA come from the germline V gene. CDR3 in DNA: TGCAGCGTTAGCATGGGTTTAGTAGCTTTCTTT. It specifies CSVSMGLVAFF.

The chain links TRBV7-9 to TRBJ2-1, with D perhaps TRBD2 (5 bases). From germline, CDR1 is SEHNR and CDR2 FQNEAQ (reference sequence). CDR3 length: 15 residues. V was pared by 5 bases and J by 5 bases, with 16 bases between. The CDR3 DNA is TGTGCCAGCAGCGGATTTCGGGCGAGGGACAATGAGCAGTTCTTC. Translation gives CASSGFRARDNEQFF.

This chain links TRBV6-6 with TRBJ2-1; D uncertain. The germline V gene encodes CDR1 MNHNY and CDR2 SVGAGI (reference sequence). Trimming cost V 8 bases and J 3 bases, with 5 bases left between them. This CDR3 comprises 11 residues. The DNA for the CDR3 is TGTGCCAGCCGGCGCTACAATGAGCAGTTCTTC. Translated, it gives CASRRYNEQFF.

The CDR3 reads CASSQVRSPYEQYF. Written as DNA, the CDR3 is TGCGCCAGCAGCCAAGTTAGGAGTCCCTACGAGCAGTACTTC. The rearrangement uses TRBV4-1 and TRBJ2-7; D uncertain. Germline values: CDR1 MGHRA, CDR2 YSYEKL. The CDR3 spans 14 residues. Trimming stripped 1 base from V and 2 bases from J, with 9 bases between.

This clone was seen more than once but under ten times. The chain links TRBV7-6 to TRBJ2-1, with unresolved D. CDR1 and CDR2 from the germline V gene are SGHVS and FNYEAQ. Trimming shortened V by 3 bases and J by 0 bases, and 9 bases separated the two germline ends. The CDR3 runs to 15 residues. The CDR3 sequence: CASSFRPSSYNEQFF. CDR3 DNA: TGTGCCAGCAGCTTCCGCCCCAGCTCCTACAATGAGCAGTTCTTC.

The genes are TRBV19 and TRBJ1-4, with D perhaps TRBD1 (6 bases). This CDR3 has 13 amino acids. Germline V gene sequence: CDR1 LNHDA, CDR2 SQIVND (reference sequence). The V gene lost 9 bases and the J gene lost 6 bases, with 14 bases spanning the gap. The CDR3 DNA reads TGTGCCAGCAGGGGCAGGTTAGATGAAAAACTGTTTTTT. Translation gives CASRGRLDEKLFF.

The chain recombines TRBV19 with TRBJ1-2, with D uncertain. Germline V gives CDR1 LNHDA, CDR2 SQIVND (reference sequence). The CDR3 is 13 residues long. The V end was cut by 3 bases, the J end by 3 bases, with 8 bases between. This CDR3 is CASSIEQYYGYTF. The CDR3 nucleotides read TGTGCCAGTAGTATTGAACAGTACTATGGCTACACCTTC.

This clone was seen once. The genes are TRBV28 and TRBJ1-2, with D unresolved. This CDR3 region has 11 residues. Germline CDR1 reads MDHEN; CDR2 reads SYDVKM. The V and J ends lost 8 bases and 2 bases respectively, with 6 bases between them. Written as DNA, the CDR3 is TGTGCCAGCGCACAGAACTATGGCTACACCTTC. Amino acids: CASAQNYGYTF.

The V gene is TRBV30, the J gene TRBJ1-1, with a tentative D call TRBD1 (5 bases). This CDR3 spans 14 amino acids. V gave up 1 base and J gave up 5 bases, with 14 bases separating them. Germline CDR1 is GTSNPN and CDR2 is SVGIG (reference sequence). CDR3 bases: TGTGCCTGGAGTGCTGGGGCTATAGGGACTGAAGCTTTCTTT. Its translation is CAWSAGAIGTEAFF.

The V and J genes are TRBV6-1 and TRBJ1-2, with unresolved D. The CDR3 has 14 residues. The germline V gene has CDR1 MNHNS and CDR2 SASEGT. The V end was cut by 8 bases, the J end by 4 bases, with 17 bases between. The CDR3 loop is CASFSPGPLYGYTF. The CDR3 coding sequence is TGTGCCAGCTTCAGTCCCGGTCCCCTCTATGGCTACACCTTC.

This chain joins TRBV7-9 and TRBJ2-7, with D tentatively TRBD2 (5 bases). The CDR3 length is 13 residues. Germline CDR1 SEHNR, CDR2 FQNEAQ (reference sequence). Trimming shortened V by 3 bases and J by 3 bases, and 9 bases separated the two germline ends. CDR3 region: CASSLDGDYEQYF. The CDR3 bases are TGTGCCAGCAGCTTGGACGGGGACTACGAGCAGTACTTC. The full variable domain, rest sourced from reference TRBV7-9 and TRBJ2-7, is DTGVSQNPRHKITKRGQNVTFRCDPISEHNRLYWYRQTLGQGPEFLTYFQNEAQLEKSRLLSDRFSAERPKGSFSTLEIQRTEQGDSAMYLCASSLDGDYEQYFGPGTRLTVT.

The V gene is TRBV7-9, the J gene TRBJ2-3, with D perhaps TRBD1 (6 bases). The germline gives CDR1 SEHNR, CDR2 FQNEAQ (reference sequence). This CDR3 spans 17 amino acids. The V gene lost 5 bases and the J gene lost 0 bases, with 18 bases spanning the gap. For the CDR3, the DNA is TGTGCCAGCAGCGCCCGGAGTACAGGGCCAAGCACAGATACGCAGTATTTT. Translating it yields CASSARSTGPSTDTQYF.

This chain joins TRBV18 and TRBJ1-5; D remains unclear. Germline V lookup: CDR1 KGHSH, CDR2 LQKENI. Trimming shortened V by 1 base and J by 6 bases, and 10 bases separated the two germline ends. CDR3 length: 14 residues. The CDR3 bases are TGTGCCAGCTCACCACAGGAACATACTCAGCCCCAGCATTTT. Translation gives CASSPQEHTQPQHF.

This chain links TRBV18 with TRBJ2-7; the match to TRBD2 covers 14 bases. With V trimmed by 2 bases and J by 5 bases, 2 bases remained unmatched. The CDR3 is 15 residues long. Germline V gene lookup returns CDR1 KGHSH and CDR2 LQKENI. DNA for the CDR3: TGTGCCAGCTCACCAGGACTAGCGGGAGGTAACGAGCAGTACTTC. This gives the protein CASSPGLAGGNEQYF.

The genes are TRBV5-1 and TRBJ1-6; no firm D call. Germline CDR1 reads SGHRS; CDR2 reads YFSETQ. The V end was cut by 7 bases, the J end by 3 bases, with 11 bases between. The CDR3 totals 14 residues. CDR3 region: CASAVGDYNSPLHF. CDR3 nucleotide sequence: TGCGCCAGCGCGGTCGGGGACTATAATTCACCCCTCCACTTT.

V is TRBV28 and J is TRBJ1-2; D gene ambiguous. This CDR3 comprises 13 residues. CDR1 MDHEN and CDR2 SYDVKM come from the germline V gene. Trimming took 3 bases from V and 3 from J, leaving 8 bases between them. The DNA for the CDR3 is TGTGCCAGCAGTTTGTCAACCTACTATGGCTACACCTTC. This gives the protein CASSLSTYYGYTF.

DNA of the CDR3: TGTGCCAGCAGTTTTATGAGACTAGCGGGAGTCGAGCAGTACTTC. Its translation: CASSFMRLAGVEQYF. The chain uses TRBV28 and TRBJ2-7; 12 positions match TRBD2. The CDR3 length is 15 residues. V lost 3 bases, J lost 6 bases, and 6 bases stayed unmatched. Germline CDR1 MDHEN, CDR2 SYDVKM.

This rearrangement joins TRBV6-5 to TRBJ2-5; 7 bases are a match to TRBD1. The CDR3 consists of 14 residues. The germline gives CDR1 MNHEY, CDR2 SVGAGI. The J segment lost 2 bases and the V segment lost 5 bases, leaving 5 bases of the junction unmatched. The chain's CDR3 is CASSGAGGQETQYF. CDR3 sequence (DNA): TGTGCCAGCAGTGGTGCAGGGGGTCAAGAGACCCAGTACTTC.